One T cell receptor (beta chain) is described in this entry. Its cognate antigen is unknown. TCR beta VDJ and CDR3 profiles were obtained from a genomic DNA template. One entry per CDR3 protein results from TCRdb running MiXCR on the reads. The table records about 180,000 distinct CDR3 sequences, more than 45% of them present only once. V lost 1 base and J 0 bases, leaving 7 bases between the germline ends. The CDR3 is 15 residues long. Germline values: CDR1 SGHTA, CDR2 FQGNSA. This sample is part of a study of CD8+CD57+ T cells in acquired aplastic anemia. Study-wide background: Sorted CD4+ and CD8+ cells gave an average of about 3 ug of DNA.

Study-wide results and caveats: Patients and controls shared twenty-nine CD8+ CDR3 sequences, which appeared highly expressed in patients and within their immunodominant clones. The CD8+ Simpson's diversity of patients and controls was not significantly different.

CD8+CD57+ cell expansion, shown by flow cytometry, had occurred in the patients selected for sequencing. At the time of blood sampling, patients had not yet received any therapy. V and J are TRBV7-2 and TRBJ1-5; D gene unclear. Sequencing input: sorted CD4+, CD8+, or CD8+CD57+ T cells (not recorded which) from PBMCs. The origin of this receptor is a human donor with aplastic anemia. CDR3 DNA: TGTGCCAGCAGCTTAGTCGGAGATAGCAATCAGCCCCAGCATTTT. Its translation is CASSLVGDSNQPQHF.